This TCR beta chain was sequenced in a study of the immune and genomic landscape of osteosarcoma. Across the study: The cohort was enriched for poor-risk osteosarcoma. Localized disease at presentation in approximately 71%; roughly 64% were male. Study-wide findings and caveats: Clonality was higher in immune-hot C3 than cold C1, yet still low. Average productive clonality was roughly 0.099, with a maximum of roughly 0.3.

The germline gives CDR1 GTSNPN, CDR2 SVGIG (reference sequence). With 4 bases removed from V and 2 bases from J, the gap between germline ends came to 10 bases. The CDR3 covers 13 residues. As for this clone: Its antigen is as yet unknown.

The post-treatment osteosarcoma tumors were primary, local recurrence or metastasis specimens from poor-prognosis patients. Profiling relied on immunoSEQ multiplex PCR, and the TCRdb table lists in-frame clones only, not all of them. The sample has about 4,600 clones, roughly 78% seen once. The J gene is TRBJ2-3, the V gene TRBV30; D is ambiguous. The sequence was collected from a human donor with osteosarcoma. The sequenced sample was osteosarcoma tumor tissue from the femur. The CDR3: CAWIGGFTDTQYF. CDR3 DNA sequence: TGTGCCTGGATTGGTGGATTCACAGATACGCAGTATTTT. Full variable domain (outside the CDR3, taken from reference TRBV30 and TRBJ2-3): SQTIHQWPATLVQPVGSPLSLECTVEGTSNPNLYWYRQAAGRGLQLLFYSVGIGQISSEVPQNLSASRPQDRQFILSSKKLLLSDSGFYLCAWIGGFTDTQYFGPGTRLTVL.